This T cell receptor (beta chain) was sequenced for a study of early T cells in non-severe SARS-CoV-2 infection. This clonotype was seen at least ten times. From the 5' RACE reads, TCRdb called clonotypes with MiXCR, one entry per CDR3 protein. Of about 52,000 distinct CDR3 sequences detected, roughly 11% appear once; the ten largest clones hold roughly an eighth. Germline values: CDR1 MNHEY, CDR2 SVGAGI. The CDR3 totals 15 residues. V gave up 2 bases and J gave up 5 bases; unmatched junction bases: 7. The sequence was collected from an adult who was a healthcare worker with PCR-confirmed SARS-CoV-2 infection or an uninfected control (not recorded which). The V and J genes are TRBV6-5 and TRBJ1-1; 8 nucleotides agree with TRBD1. The sample comprised whole blood. CDR3 protein: CASSYPGQGPTEAFF. For the CDR3, the DNA is TGTGCCAGCAGTTACCCAGGACAGGGCCCGACTGAAGCTTTCTTT.